This T cell receptor (beta chain) was retrieved from a study of read filtering for tumor transcriptome and immune sequencing. Study context: By R-ISS, stages I, II and III held about 8, 16 and 7 patients. Study conclusions and caveats: In IR-seq, single-read clonotypes were about 80% of clonotypes but around 4% of reads.

The library was built from about 400 ng RNA with molecular barcoded adaptors for alpha/delta and beta/gamma chains. TCRdb analysed the reads with MiXCR anew, one entry per CDR3 protein. The sample includes approximately 61,000 distinct CDR3 sequences, under 20% seen only once; the top ten take roughly 13%. Germline V gene data show CDR1 as DFQATT and CDR2 as SNEGSKA (reference sequence). The CDR3 spans 13 residues. The trim removed 0 bases at V and 7 bases at J, leaving 3 bases unmatched. At least ten counts were recorded for this clonotype. The antigen is undetermined. The V gene is TRBV20-1, the J gene TRBJ2-1; TRBD2 matches 7 bases. Sequencing was done on a sample of a population of CD138-negative cells sorted from bone marrow. The receptor comes from a donor over 35 with multiple myeloma. In DNA, the CDR3 is TGCAGTGCTAGAGATTGGGGGGGTAATGAGCAGTTCTTC. It codes for CSARDWGGNEQFF.